This record covers a single T cell receptor beta chain. This clone appeared a single time. It lacks a known antigen. One base away there is no much larger clone; base qualities are not given. The trial excluded patients who had a history of autoimmune disease or were on systemic immunosuppression. Peripheral blood for TCR sequencing was collected from all dose cohorts at baseline, on cycle 4 day 1, and on cycle 7 day 1. The samples were drawn from a first-in-human, open-label, multicenter phase I dose-escalation trial of ivuxolimab. Adults with locally advanced or metastatic melanoma, renal cell carcinoma, hepatocellular carcinoma or head and neck squamous cell carcinoma were enrolled in the trial. Before TCR sequencing, CD4+ T cells and CD8+ T cells from peripheral blood were sorted into separate populations. For sequencing of the TCRbeta CDR3 region, genomic DNA was extracted from the sorted cells. The immunoSEQ Assay was used for sequencing of TCRbeta CDR3 regions. Drawn from immuneACCESS, this table holds only the in-frame rearrangements with V and J called that TCRdb kept. Clones are partly lost; checked studies trace under half to an unresolved V gene and leave the rest unexplained. For this sample the table gives tens of thousands of clones, of which 84% were detected only once. The top ten constitute around 6.6% of the sample.

This record belongs to a study of OX40 agonist ivuxolimab in advanced cancers. General notes on the study: Ivuxolimab was an agonistic, fully human IgG2 monoclonal antibody directed against OX40 (CD134), a costimulatory receptor. Intravenous ivuxolimab was administered to patients every 2 weeks at six dose levels: 0.01, 0.1, 0.3, 1.5, 3 and 10 mg/kg. Among the roughly 52 dose-escalation patients, about 19 had hepatocellular carcinoma, roughly 15 melanoma, 9 renal cell carcinoma and 9 head and neck cancer. In the dose-escalation cohort, around four fifths of patients were male, and the mean age was roughly 60 years, with a range of 23 to 79. Patients were allowed to have had prior anti-PD-1, anti-PD-L1 or anti-CTLA-4 therapy, and around 37% of the dose-escalation patients had previously received checkpoint inhibitors. Partial responses occurred in three dose-escalation patients, of whom one had hepatocellular carcinoma and two had cutaneous melanoma. The point of sequencing TCRbeta in the periphery was to test whether ivuxolimab changed TCR sequence diversity and drove clonal T-cell expansion. The paper describes the monotherapy dose-escalation part (N ≈ 52 patients) of the phase I trial of ivuxolimab. Study-level results and caveats: Low levels of normalized T-cell clonal expansion were also seen in some patients who did not respond. The antigen specificity of the peripheral T cells that underwent clonal expansion was not determined. At doses of 0.1 to 3.0 mg/kg, clonal expansion of both CD4+ and CD8+ blood T cells was observed from baseline to week 6. After ivuxolimab, expanded clones were on average more numerous among CD8+ T cells than among CD4+ T cells. In the 0.1-3.0 mg/kg groups, partial responders had among the lowest normalized peripheral clonal expansion, particularly in CD8+ T cells.

Relative to germline, V is missing 0 bases and J is missing 2 bases, with 3 bases of the junction outside any gene match. As encoded in the germline V gene, CDR1 is SGHAT while CDR2 is FQNNGV. The CDR3, cysteine through phenylalanine, is 15 amino acids long. The retained sequence is limited to the CDR3, 45 bases, with the frame set at the first base. The rearranged chain carries TRBV11-2 and TRBJ1-2, with 7 bases aligning to TRBD1. This sequence was found in an adult with an advanced solid tumor such as melanoma, head and neck, liver or kidney cancer. The starting material was CD4+ or CD8+ T cells sorted from blood, obtained in a trial of the OX40 agonist ivuxolimab. Here the CDR3 is given as CASSLEGRGNYGYTF. The DNA is as follows: TGTGCCAGCAGCTTAGAGGGCAGGGGGAACTATGGCTACACCTTC. Here the CDR3 is joined to the reference TRBV11-2 and TRBJ1-2 genes, and the full variable domain is: EAGVAQSPRYKIIEKRQSVAFWCNPISGHATLYWYQQILGQGPKLLIQFQNNGVVDDSQLPKDRFSAERLKGVDSTLKIQPAKLEDSAVYLCASSLEGRGNYGYTFGSGTRLTVV.